This is a list of T cell receptor beta chains from one sample in a study of blood T cell repertoires in COVID-19. Assay used: immunoSEQ multiplex PCR; TCRdb lists only in-frame clones, some missing. Of about 80,000 clones in the sample, over 70% were seen once. The sample was peripheral blood. The receptors shown here come from a man older than 75 with acute or convalescent COVID-19. Each CDR3 is given with its conserved first and last residue. Each record gives: J gene, V gene, CDR3 protein.

TRBJ1-1	TRBV19	CASSSPGTGNTEAFF
TRBJ1-1	TRBV9	CASSGRQGFGTEAFF
TRBJ2-3	TRBV29-1	CSVEIQVTDTQYF
TRBJ1-2	TRBV5-4	CASSPDEGGWGGYTF
TRBJ2-7	TRBV28	CASSPPAGTGAYEQYF
TRBJ1-1	TRBV18	CASSPGGQRTEAFF
TRBJ1-2	TRBV2	CASRLDRDNYGYTF
TRBJ2-1	TRBV7-9	CASSTSPSSYNEQFF
TRBJ2-5	TRBV7-2	CASSRGAVETQYF
TRBJ1-2	TRBV30	CAWARGTAYGYTF
TRBJ1-5	TRBV4-1	CASSQGAGEGKPQHF
TRBJ2-3	TRBV5-1	CASSFSGGAADTQYF
TRBJ1-2	TRBV7-9	CASSPGSALDYGYTF
TRBJ1-2	TRBV12-3/TRBV12-4	CASSYRDYGYTF
TRBJ2-5	TRBV21-1	CANPTGGRETQYF
TRBJ2-2	TRBV12-5	CASGLPIGFSGGAGANTGELFF
TRBJ1-4	TRBV30	CAWNRGPEKLFF
TRBJ1-5	TRBV4-1	CASSPQERDQPQHF
TRBJ1-2	TRBV10-3	CAISGRGQGGYTF
TRBJ1-5	TRBV19	CASKGTGSSNQPQHF
TRBJ2-7	TRBV19	CASSMGGPPSREQYF
TRBJ2-3	TRBV4-1	CASSLGLGQNTQYF
TRBJ1-5	TRBV11-2	CASSSGQGGGSNQPQHF
TRBJ2-1	TRBV5-4	CASSLGRDSREFF